This T cell receptor (beta chain) was obtained from a study of T cell responses to AZD1222 COVID-19 vaccine. The method was immunoSEQ multiplex PCR; TCRdb's version includes in-frame clones alone and lacks a portion of them. This sample has roughly 160,000 clones, with more than 80% found just once. V was cut by 7 bases and J by 0 bases, with 12 bases left in between. From germline, CDR1 is LNHDA and CDR2 SQIVND (reference sequence). There are 14 residues in the CDR3. Material: peripheral blood, obtained on day 0 of AZD1222 vaccination. The clonotype originates from an adult in good health. The genes are TRBV19 and TRBJ1-2; unclear D gene. CDR3 amino acids: CASMALPANYGYTF. The CDR3 coding sequence is TGTGCCAGTATGGCACTCCCAGCTAACTATGGCTACACCTTC.